These 27 T cell receptor beta chains were all obtained from the same sample, sequenced in a study of CD8 T cells in ankylosing spondylitis. Each CDR3 protein is one row after TCRdb ran MiXCR on the 5' RACE reads. Among over 30,000 distinct CDR3 sequences, 15% to 20% were seen once, and the ten largest hold around 50%. Source material: blood. These receptors were taken from a male donor with ankylosing spondylitis or in good health (not recorded which).

In this sample, this clonotype turned up a few times. The J gene is TRBJ2-5, the V gene TRBV7-2, with 12 nucleotides matching TRBD2. Germline values: CDR1 SGHTA, CDR2 FQGNSA. Trimming cost V 5 bases and J 5 bases; bases outside gene matches: 12. This CDR3 comprises 17 residues. CDR3 DNA: TGTGCCAGCAGCCCCGGGCTAGCGGGGGGGCCGGGGGAGACCCAGTACTTC. It translates to CASSPGLAGGPGETQYF.

A few counts support this clonotype. This chain links TRBV12-3 or TRBV12-4 with TRBJ2-3; the D gene is possibly TRBD2 (6 bases). The CDR3 spans 15 residues. Trimming shortened V by 4 bases and J by 0 bases, and 11 bases separated the two germline ends. CDR3 in DNA: TGTGCCAGCAGTTCCCTCGGGGGTAGCACAGATACGCAGTATTTT. It translates to CASSSLGGSTDTQYF.

The chain recombines TRBV5-1 with TRBJ1-4, with a tentative D call TRBD1 (5 bases). With 0 bases removed from V and 4 bases from J, the gap between germline ends came to 10 bases. From germline, CDR1 is SGHRS and CDR2 YFSETQ. CDR3 length: 15 amino acids. The CDR3 here is CASSLVDSLNEKLFF. DNA for the CDR3: TGCGCCAGCAGCTTGGTTGACAGCCTTAATGAAAAACTGTTTTTT.

The chain uses TRBV6-6 and TRBJ1-4, with 7 nucleotides matching TRBD1. V lost 2 bases to trimming and J lost 8 bases; unmatched junction nucleotides: 17. Per germline, CDR1 MNHNY and CDR2 SVGAGI (reference sequence). CDR3 size: 18 residues. The CDR3 sequence: CASSYLQGGKTRGEKLFF. The CDR3 nucleotides read TGTGCCAGCAGTTACCTACAGGGAGGAAAAACCAGGGGGGAAAAACTGTTTTTT.

This clonotype was counted only a few times. The gene calls are TRBV6-2 or TRBV6-3 and TRBJ2-1; D remains ambiguous. The CDR3 has 11 residues. The germline V gene encodes CDR1 MNHEY and CDR2 SVGEGT. V was pared by 4 bases and J by 9 bases, with 7 bases between. The CDR3 coding sequence is TGTGCCAGCAGTTTGAAGGGTGAGCAGTTCTTC. Translating gives CASSLKGEQFF.

The chain has TRBV7-9 and TRBJ2-7; unclear D gene. This CDR3 comprises 12 residues. V gave up 1 base and J gave up 3 bases, with 4 bases separating them. From germline, CDR1 is SEHNR and CDR2 FQNEAQ (reference sequence). In nucleotides, the CDR3 is TGTGCCAGCAGCTTAGTAGGCTACGAGCAGTACTTC. It yields the protein CASSLVGYEQYF.

The chain uses TRBV20-1 and TRBJ2-1; a possible D gene is TRBD1 (6 bases). The CDR3 sequence is 12 residues long. Looked up from germline, CDR1 is DFQATT and CDR2 is SNEGSKA (reference sequence). Deletions cut 6 bases from V and 9 bases from J, with 15 bases between. The CDR3 loop is CSALSGVGEQFF. In nucleotides, the CDR3 is TGCAGTGCCCTTTCAGGGGTTGGTGAGCAGTTCTTC.

The chain carries TRBV7-2 and TRBJ1-3, with D tentatively TRBD1 (5 bases). The germline V gene has CDR1 SGHTA and CDR2 FQGNSA. The CDR3 is 17 residues long. Trimming took 1 base from V and 0 from J, leaving 13 bases between them. The CDR3 nucleotides read TGTGCCAGCAGCTTAGTGGGGGGTACGAGCTCTGGAAACACCATATATTTT. It encodes CASSLVGGTSSGNTIYF.

The rearrangement links TRBV4-2 to TRBJ2-7; 7 bases fit TRBD2. CDR1 is LGHNA, CDR2 YNFKEQ, per germline. This CDR3 is 15 amino acids long. V was pared by 3 bases and J by 3 bases, with 8 bases of the junction left unmatched. In nucleotides, the CDR3 is TGTGCCAGCAGCCAGGAGCGGGGTGAACTCTACGAGCAGTACGTC. Translation: CASSQERGELYEQYV.

A few counts support this clonotype. The chain combines TRBV7-9 with TRBJ2-5; D is unclear. V shed 0 bases and J shed 5 bases, with 7 bases lying between them. Germline CDR1 reads SEHNR; CDR2 reads FQNEAQ (reference sequence). The CDR3 runs 13 residues. The CDR3 spells CASSLAGSETQYF. CDR3 nucleotide sequence: TGTGCCAGCAGCTTAGCGGGTTCCGAGACCCAGTACTTC. The whole variable domain, remainder taken from reference TRBV7-9 and TRBJ2-5, is DTGVSQNPRHKITKRGQNVTFRCDPISEHNRLYWYRQTLGQGPEFLTYFQNEAQLEKSRLLSDRFSAERPKGSFSTLEIQRTEQGDSAMYLCASSLAGSETQYFGPGTRLLVL.

The chain couples TRBV25-1 to TRBJ1-2, with 9 nucleotides matching TRBD1. The germline V gene encodes CDR1 MGHDK and CDR2 SYGVNS. The CDR3 totals 14 residues. J was trimmed by 7 bases and V by 2 bases; bases with no gene match: 5. CDR3 sequence reads: CASSETTGGFGYTF. The CDR3 nucleotides read TGTGCCAGCAGTGAAACGACAGGGGGTTTTGGCTACACCTTC.

This clonotype was seen ten or more times. This chain links TRBV24-1 with TRBJ2-1; D is possibly TRBD2 (5 bases). The CDR3 has 15 amino acids. Trimming pared 1 base from V and 5 bases from J, leaving 11 bases between. Germline CDR1 is KGHDR and CDR2 is SFDVKD. The CDR3 bases are TGTGCCACCAGTGATTTAGCGGCGGAACACAATGAGCAGTTCTTC. Residues: CATSDLAAEHNEQFF.

The chain is built from TRBV6-2 or TRBV6-3 and TRBJ1-4; D might be TRBD1 (6 bases). The germline V gene has CDR1 MNHEY and CDR2 SVGEGT. The ends were cut back, 7 bases at V and 7 bases at J, with 16 bases in the middle. The CDR3 is 14 residues long. The CDR3 nucleotides read TGTGCCAGCACCGACATGGGGGCGAGTGAAAAACTGTTTTTT. Its translation is CASTDMGASEKLFF.

The sample holds a few counts of this clonotype. The chain recombines TRBV10-3 with TRBJ1-1, with 9 bases fitting TRBD1. This CDR3 is built from 15 residues. Germline trimming cut 3 bases from V and 1 base from J; bases unmatched to any gene: 3. Germline lookup yields CDR1 ENHRY and CDR2 SYGVKD. This CDR3 is CAISEQGAQNTEAFF. The CDR3 DNA follows: TGTGCCATCAGTGAACAGGGGGCCCAGAACACTGAAGCTTTCTTT.

The CDR3 reads CASSPGTGNANTEAFF. The CDR3 coding sequence is TGTGCCAGCAGCCCCGGGACAGGGAACGCGAACACTGAAGCTTTCTTT. The genes are TRBV7-2 and TRBJ1-1; 9 nucleotides match TRBD1. Germline CDR1 is SGHTA and CDR2 is FQGNSA. The V gene end was trimmed by 5 bases and the J gene end by 1 base; junction bases not matched to a gene: 8. There are 16 residues in the CDR3.

This clonotype turned up a few times. The chain employs TRBV12-3 or TRBV12-4 and TRBJ2-1, with a tentative D call TRBD1 (6 bases). The CDR3 runs 14 residues. The germline V and J ends were trimmed by 6 bases and 8 bases, with 17 bases remaining between them. Here the CDR3 reads CASRHRALAHEQFF. Here the CDR3 DNA reads TGTGCCAGCAGACACAGGGCGCTAGCTCATGAGCAGTTCTTC.

The J gene is TRBJ2-3, the V gene TRBV2, with 8 bases that match TRBD1. J lost 4 bases, V lost 4 bases, and 1 base had no gene match. This CDR3 is built from 13 residues. Germline CDR1 reads SNHLY; CDR2 reads FYNNEI. CDR3 DNA: TGTGCCAGCAGTGGACAGGGGCCAGATACGCAGTATTTT. Protein product: CASSGQGPDTQYF. The entire variable domain, with the rest obtained from reference TRBV2 and TRBJ2-3, is as follows: EPEVTQTPSHQVTQMGQEVILRCVPISNHLYFYWYRQILGQKVEFLVSFYNNEISEKSEIFDDQFSVERPDGSNFTLKIRSTKLEDSAMYFCASSGQGPDTQYFGPGTRLTVL.

This clonotype was recorded a few times. This chain links TRBV5-1 with TRBJ2-2; D perhaps matches TRBD1 (6 bases). In germline, CDR1 is SGHRS, CDR2 YFSETQ. The ends were cut back, 4 bases at V and 2 bases at J, with 9 bases in the middle. The CDR3 consists of 14 residues. The CDR3 DNA is TGCGCCAGCAGCGACAGGATAAACACCGGGGAGCTGTTTTTT. This gives the protein CASSDRINTGELFF.

This clonotype was detected many times. The rearrangement links TRBV12-3 or TRBV12-4 to TRBJ2-3, with D unresolved. Trimming took 5 bases from V and 0 from J, leaving 12 bases between them. The CDR3 extends over 15 amino acids. The CDR3 nucleotides read TGTGCCAGCAGTCGCGATGCGGATAGCACAGATACGCAGTATTTT. Its translation: CASSRDADSTDTQYF.

This clonotype was counted between two and nine times. This chain's CDR3 is CASSVEASFYNEQFF. DNA for the CDR3: TGTGCCAGCAGCGTAGAAGCGTCCTTCTACAATGAGCAGTTCTTC. The J gene is TRBJ2-1, the V gene TRBV9; D unclear. V dropped 0 bases and J dropped 3 bases, with 10 bases sitting between them. CDR3 size: 15 residues. From germline, CDR1 is SGDLS and CDR2 YYNGEE. Looking up the rest from reference TRBV9 and TRBJ2-1 gives the full variable domain: DSGVTQTPKHLITATGQRVTLRCSPRSGDLSVYWYQQSLDQGLQFLIQYYNGEERAKGNILERFSAQQFPDLHSELNLSSLELGDSALYFCASSVEASFYNEQFFGPGTRLTVL.

The chain carries TRBV4-2 and TRBJ1-4, with D perhaps TRBD1 (5 bases). The CDR3 contains 15 residues. V was pared by 5 bases and J by 1 base, with 11 bases between. Germline V gene data show CDR1 as LGHNA and CDR2 as YNFKEQ. In DNA, the CDR3 is TGTGCCAGCAGCGTAAGGGACCTAACTAATGAAAAACTGTTTTTT. Translation: CASSVRDLTNEKLFF.

CDR3 protein: CASSYSTGQGIGELFF. The CDR3 nucleotides read TGTGCCAGCAGTTACTCGACGGGACAGGGGATCGGGGAGCTGTTTTTT. The chain has TRBV6-6 and TRBJ2-2, with 10 positions matching TRBD1. The CDR3 is 16 residues long. CDR1 is MNHNY and CDR2 is SVGAGI in the germline V gene (reference sequence). V was clipped by 0 bases and J by 7 bases; unmatched bases: 5.

The CDR3: CASSLGLMNTEAFF. The CDR3 nucleotides read TGCGCCAGCAGCTTGGGATTGATGAACACTGAAGCTTTCTTT. The gene calls are TRBV5-1 and TRBJ1-1; D unresolved. The CDR3 contains 14 residues. Germline CDR1 and CDR2: SGHRS and YFSETQ. Trimming shortened V by 0 bases and J by 0 bases, and 6 bases separated the two germline ends.

In this sample, this clonotype turned up a few times. The V call is TRBV7-2, the J call TRBJ2-3, with TRBD2 as a possible D gene (6 bases). Germline values: CDR1 SGHTA, CDR2 FQGNSA. This CDR3 has 14 amino acids. Trimming pared 5 bases from V and 4 bases from J, leaving 13 bases between. The CDR3 loop reads CASSLGGGSDTQYF. The DNA of the CDR3 is TGTGCCAGCAGCCTGGGGGGAGGTTCAGATACGCAGTATTTT.

The V and J genes are TRBV4-1 and TRBJ1-6; 7 nucleotides align to TRBD1. Germline V gene lookup returns CDR1 MGHRA and CDR2 YSYEKL. The CDR3 runs 17 residues. The V and J ends lost 1 base and 10 bases, in that order; junction bases with no gene match: 13. The chain's CDR3 is CASSQVPRQGRGSPLHF. In DNA form, the CDR3 reads TGCGCCAGCAGCCAAGTCCCCAGACAGGGACGAGGGTCACCCCTCCACTTT.

The chain carries TRBV12-3 or TRBV12-4 and TRBJ2-2; 14 nucleotides align to TRBD2. The CDR3 is 15 amino acids. J gave up 10 bases and V 5 bases, and 6 bases lay outside the gene matches. The CDR3: CASSTGLAGDEELFF. DNA of the CDR3: TGTGCCAGCAGTACGGGACTAGCGGGAGATGAGGAGCTGTTTTTT.

This clonotype has only a few counts. J is TRBJ2-2 and V is TRBV2; D might be TRBD2 (7 bases). V was pared by 5 bases and J by 4 bases, with 14 bases between. The CDR3 spans 15 residues. The V gene's germline CDR1 is SNHLY and CDR2 FYNNEI. The CDR3 DNA reads as TGTGCCAGCAGTAGGGGGGGGGCCGGCACCGGGGAGCTGTTTTTT. It translates to CASSRGGAGTGELFF.